This entry lists 25 T cell receptor beta chains sequenced from one sample in a study of radiation and T cells in renal cell carcinoma. Clones were sequenced by immunoSEQ multiplex PCR, and TCRdb holds only the in-frame ones, with some missing. The sample lists around 130,000 clones, more than 80% occurring once. Time point meaning: blood 2 weeks post-SBRT. The treatment here: 15 Gy SBRT to primary tumor, nephrectomy 4 weeks later. The sequencing here drew on blood, taken from a patient whose treatment included radiotherapy and nephrectomy. The receptors shown here come from a woman between 55 and 75 years old with renal cell carcinoma.

The chain carries TRBV14 and TRBJ1-2; 7 nucleotides match TRBD1. From germline, CDR1 is SGHDN and CDR2 FVKESK. The trim removed 3 bases at V and 8 bases at J, leaving 15 bases unmatched. CDR3 length: 16 residues. In nucleotides, the CDR3 is TGTGCCAGCAGCCATGATTTGACAGGGAATACGGGCGGCTACACCTTC. Translated: CASSHDLTGNTGGYTF.

The chain is built from TRBV19 and TRBJ1-1; 9 positions agree with TRBD1. There are 13 residues in the CDR3. Looked up from germline, CDR1 is LNHDA and CDR2 is SQIVND (reference sequence). V trimming: 3 bases; J trimming: 8 bases; junction bases outside the gene matches: 4. In nucleotides, the CDR3 is TGTGCCAGTAGTATGGACAGGGGTGACGAAGCTTTCTTT. Protein: CASSMDRGDEAFF.

CDR3 sequence (DNA): TGCGCCAGCAGCTTGGACAGCGAAGGCTACACCTTC. Amino acid sequence: CASSLDSEGYTF. The chain joins TRBV5-1 to TRBJ1-2; D not resolved. CDR3 length equals 12 residues. Per germline, CDR1 SGHRS and CDR2 YFSETQ. Trimming left V 0 bases short and J 8 bases short, with 8 bases between.

The genes are TRBV21-1 and TRBJ1-2; TRBD1 is the table's D call, not checked against the DNA. TRBV21-1 is reported as a pseudogene. The length of the CDR3 is 13 residues. CDR3 DNA sequence: TGTGCCAGCAGCAAAGCACAGGGGGCAGGCTACACCTTC. It specifies CASSKAQGAGYTF.

The sample holds one count of this clone. This chain links TRBV19 with TRBJ2-1, with 9 bases fitting TRBD1. Germline lookup yields CDR1 LNHDA and CDR2 SQIVND (reference sequence). There are 19 residues in the CDR3. Germline trimming cut 3 bases from V and 5 bases from J; bases unmatched to any gene: 17. DNA of the CDR3: TGTGCCAGTAGTATCTCCTTTGAAATCACAGGGGGCACCGACAATGAGCAGTTCTTC. Translated: CASSISFEITGGTDNEQFF.

The chain recombines TRBV6-6 with TRBJ1-2; tentatively, D is TRBD1 (6 bases). V was pared by 6 bases and J by 8 bases, with 13 bases between. The CDR3 has 12 residues. Germline V gene data show CDR1 as MNHNY and CDR2 as SVGAGI (reference sequence). DNA of the CDR3: TGTGCCAGCAGCTTAGGGGGGGTCGGCTACACCTTC. This codes for CASSLGGVGYTF.

The rearrangement joins TRBV30 to TRBJ1-3; perhaps TRBD1 as D (5 bases). This CDR3 is built from 16 residues. V shed 5 bases and J shed 0 bases, with 17 bases lying between them. CDR1 is GTSNPN and CDR2 is SVGIG in the germline V gene (reference sequence). CDR3 region: CAWAGTGLSSGNTIYF. CDR3 bases: TGTGCCTGGGCCGGAACAGGCTTGTCCTCTGGAAACACCATATATTTT.

The genes are TRBV7-9 and TRBJ1-1; D may be TRBD1 (5 bases). V lost 2 bases and J lost 1, with 14 bases in between. This CDR3 has 16 amino acids. Germline CDR1 and CDR2: SEHNR and FQNEAQ (reference sequence). The CDR3 sequence is CASSLHPIGTNTEAFF. CDR3 DNA: TGTGCCAGCAGCTTACACCCAATCGGGACGAACACTGAAGCTTTCTTT.

The chain has TRBV6-5 and TRBJ2-5, with TRBD2 matching over 8 bases. The germline V gene encodes CDR1 MNHEY and CDR2 SVGAGI. The CDR3 consists of 15 residues. V lost 1 base, J lost 5 bases, and 6 bases stayed unmatched. The CDR3: CASSYYRTGGETQYF. The CDR3 DNA is TGTGCCAGCAGTTACTACCGGACGGGAGGGGAGACCCAGTACTTC.

This rearrangement joins TRBV5-1 to TRBJ2-7, with D unresolved. This CDR3 comprises 13 residues. CDR1 and CDR2 (germline): SGHRS, YFSETQ. V was trimmed by 2 bases and J by 5 bases, leaving 11 bases between them. Here the CDR3 reads CASSLSFSNEQYF. Here the CDR3 DNA reads TGCGCCAGCAGCTTATCCTTTTCGAACGAGCAGTACTTC.

V and J are TRBV19 and TRBJ1-2; D is uncertain. Germline V gene sequence: CDR1 LNHDA, CDR2 SQIVND (reference sequence). The CDR3 has 14 amino acids. The V and J ends lost 3 bases and 6 bases respectively, with 14 bases between them. The DNA for the CDR3 is TGTGCCAGTAGTATGAATGACCGCGCCCATGGCTACACCTTC. As protein: CASSMNDRAHGYTF.

This rearrangement joins TRBV29-1 to TRBJ2-3; 9 bases agree with TRBD1. The trim removed 6 bases at V and 5 bases at J, leaving 12 bases unmatched. The CDR3 has 15 amino acids. CDR1 SQVTM and CDR2 ANQGSEA come from the germline V gene. In DNA, the CDR3 is TGCAGCGTCATTCCGACGGGACAGGGAGAAGATACGCAGTATTTT. Translating it yields CSVIPTGQGEDTQYF.

The chain combines TRBV27 with TRBJ2-7, with 11 positions matching TRBD2. This CDR3 has 15 amino acids. Unmatched junction bases numbered 5, after V lost 7 bases and J lost 0 bases. Germline lookup yields CDR1 MNHEY and CDR2 SMNVEV (reference sequence). The CDR3 reads CASTLTSGNSYEQYF. For the CDR3, the DNA is TGTGCCAGCACCCTGACTAGCGGGAACTCCTACGAGCAGTACTTC.

The chain combines TRBV19 with TRBJ1-1; 10 positions agree with TRBD1. With 5 bases clipped from V and 5 bases from J, the junction kept 8 bases outside the gene matches. The CDR3 totals 15 residues. The V gene's germline CDR1 is LNHDA and CDR2 SQIVND (reference sequence). CDR3 loop: CASSPRQGAGTEAFF. CDR3 DNA: TGTGCCAGTAGTCCCAGACAGGGGGCAGGTACTGAAGCTTTCTTT.

The chain links TRBV18 to TRBJ2-5, with 10 bases that match TRBD2. The CDR3 is 16 residues long. V lost 2 bases and J lost 1; bases outside the gene matches: 4. CDR1 KGHSH and CDR2 LQKENI come from the germline V gene. The CDR3 is CASSPEAGGSQETQYF. The CDR3 nucleotides are TGTGCCAGCTCACCAGAAGCGGGGGGGAGCCAAGAGACCCAGTACTTC.

The chain uses TRBV6-1 and TRBJ1-4; D uncertain. V lost 2 bases and J 5 bases, leaving 12 bases between the germline ends. Looked up from germline, CDR1 is MNHNS and CDR2 is SASEGT. CDR3 size: 15 residues. The CDR3 protein is CASSETPLLNEKLFF. In DNA, the CDR3 is TGTGCCAGCAGTGAAACTCCCCTCTTAAATGAAAAACTGTTTTTT.

This clone appeared once. V gene TRBV9 combines with J gene TRBJ2-5; 8 bases fit TRBD2. The germline V gene encodes CDR1 SGDLS and CDR2 YYNGEE. The junction had 6 bases not matched to a gene; V was cut back by 4 bases and J by 4 bases. This CDR3 region has 14 residues. The CDR3 loop is CASSLTSGGETQYF. Written as DNA, the CDR3 is TGTGCCAGCAGCCTTACAAGCGGGGGAGAGACCCAGTACTTC.

This chain uses TRBV6-1 with TRBJ2-2; D may be TRBD1 (6 bases). The germline V gene has CDR1 MNHNS and CDR2 SASEGT. The V end was cut by 6 bases, the J end by 6 bases, with 17 bases between. This CDR3 comprises 15 residues. The CDR3 is CASRVDSTAAGELFF. In nucleotides, the CDR3 is TGTGCCAGCAGGGTGGACAGTACTGCGGCCGGGGAGCTGTTTTTT.

The chain recombines TRBV29-1 with TRBJ1-4; D is unresolved. The length of the CDR3 is 14 residues. Trimming cost V 1 base and J 3 bases, with 9 bases left between them. Per the germline V gene, CDR1 is SQVTM and CDR2 is ANQGSEA. CDR3 sequence reads: CSVEASGANEKLFF. The DNA of the CDR3 is TGCAGCGTTGAAGCTTCTGGGGCTAATGAAAAACTGTTTTTT.

The chain combines TRBV19 with TRBJ2-2, with D perhaps matching TRBD2 (7 bases). This CDR3 contains 15 residues. Germline V gives CDR1 LNHDA, CDR2 SQIVND (reference sequence). V shed 5 bases and J shed 4 bases, with 14 bases lying between them. The chain's CDR3 is CASSPGGPLTGELFF. Here the CDR3 DNA reads TGTGCCAGTAGTCCCGGGGGGCCGCTCACCGGGGAGCTGTTTTTT.

The rearrangement links TRBV19 to TRBJ2-7; D is possibly TRBD1 or TRBD2 (5 bases each). The CDR3 sequence is 14 residues long. Trimming shortened V by 5 bases and J by 3 bases, and 14 bases separated the two germline ends. CDR1 LNHDA and CDR2 SQIVND come from the germline V gene (reference sequence). This chain's CDR3 is CASSPRDAIYEQYF. The CDR3 bases are TGTGCCAGTAGTCCCCGGGACGCTATCTACGAGCAGTACTTC.

The rearrangement joins TRBV19 to TRBJ1-4, with TRBD1 identical over 8 bases. Looked up from germline, CDR1 is LNHDA and CDR2 is SQIVND (reference sequence). This CDR3 region has 15 residues. The V and J ends lost 5 bases and 4 bases, in that order; junction bases with no gene match: 6. The CDR3 region is CASSSPGQVNEKLFF. The CDR3 coding sequence is TGTGCCAGTAGTTCACCGGGACAGGTTAATGAAAAACTGTTTTTT.

The chain combines TRBV13 with TRBJ2-7; 8 bases are shared with TRBD1. CDR1 is PRHDT and CDR2 is FYEKMQ in the germline V gene (reference sequence). This CDR3 has 14 residues. Trimming removed 2 bases from V and 7 bases from J; junction bases left unmatched: 7. For the CDR3, the DNA is TGTGCCAGCAGCTTACGGCAGGGGGCGGGTGAGCAGTACTTC. Its protein is CASSLRQGAGEQYF.

The rearrangement joins TRBV6-5 to TRBJ2-2; the D is unclear. The germline V gene encodes CDR1 MNHEY and CDR2 SVGAGI. The CDR3 is made up of 15 amino acids. V was trimmed by 2 bases and J by 3 bases, leaving 10 bases between them. As DNA, the CDR3 is TGTGCCAGCAGTTACGTAGGGCCCGACACCGGGGAGCTGTTTTTT. As protein: CASSYVGPDTGELFF.

V is TRBV28 and J is TRBJ2-1; D is uncertain. This CDR3 is 16 amino acids long. V lost 8 bases, J lost 0 bases, and 17 bases lay in between. Germline CDR1 is MDHEN and CDR2 is SYDVKM. CDR3 nucleotide sequence: TGTGCCAGCCTTCCGGCTTATACGAGCTCCTACAATGAGCAGTTCTTC. Protein product: CASLPAYTSSYNEQFF. The full variable domain, its missing parts supplied by reference TRBV28 and TRBJ2-1, is DVKVTQSSRYLVKRTGEKVFLECVQDMDHENMFWYRQDPGLGLRLIYFSYDVKMKEKGDIPEGYSVSREKKERFSLILESASTNQTSMYLCASLPAYTSSYNEQFFGPGTRLTVL.